The clone carrying this T cell receptor (beta chain) was seen just once. Looked up from germline, CDR1 is LNHDA and CDR2 is SQIVND (reference sequence). The CDR3 is made up of 15 amino acids. The V end was cut by 6 bases, the J end by 8 bases, with 19 bases between. This specimen belongs to a study of CD8+CD57+ T cells in acquired aplastic anemia. CDR3 and TCR beta VDJ profiling relied on genomic DNA as the template. One entry per CDR3 protein results from TCRdb running MiXCR on the reads. The sample contains roughly 170,000 distinct CDR3 sequences, under 75% of which appear only once. The chain is built from TRBV19 and TRBJ1-4, with unresolved D. Sequenced input: sorted CD4+, CD8+, or CD8+CD57+ T cells (not recorded which) from PBMCs. This TCR was sampled from a human donor in good health. The chain's CDR3 is CASRSAGPVSEKLFF. The CDR3 region has the DNA TGTGCCAGTAGATCTGCGGGCCCCGTGTCGGAAAAACTGTTTTTT.